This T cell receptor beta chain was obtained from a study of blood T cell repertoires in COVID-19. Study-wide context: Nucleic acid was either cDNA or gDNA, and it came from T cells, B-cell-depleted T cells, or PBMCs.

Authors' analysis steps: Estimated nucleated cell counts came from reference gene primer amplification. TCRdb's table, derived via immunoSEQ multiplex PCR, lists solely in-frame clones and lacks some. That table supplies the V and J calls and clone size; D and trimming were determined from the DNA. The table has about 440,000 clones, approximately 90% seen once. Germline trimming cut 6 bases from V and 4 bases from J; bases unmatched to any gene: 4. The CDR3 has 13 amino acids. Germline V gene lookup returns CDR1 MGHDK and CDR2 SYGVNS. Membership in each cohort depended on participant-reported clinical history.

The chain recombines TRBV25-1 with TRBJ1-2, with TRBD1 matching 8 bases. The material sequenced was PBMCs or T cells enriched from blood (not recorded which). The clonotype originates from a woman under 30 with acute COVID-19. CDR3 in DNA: TGTGCCAGCAGACTGGACAGGGCCTATGGCTACACCTTC. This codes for CASRLDRAYGYTF.